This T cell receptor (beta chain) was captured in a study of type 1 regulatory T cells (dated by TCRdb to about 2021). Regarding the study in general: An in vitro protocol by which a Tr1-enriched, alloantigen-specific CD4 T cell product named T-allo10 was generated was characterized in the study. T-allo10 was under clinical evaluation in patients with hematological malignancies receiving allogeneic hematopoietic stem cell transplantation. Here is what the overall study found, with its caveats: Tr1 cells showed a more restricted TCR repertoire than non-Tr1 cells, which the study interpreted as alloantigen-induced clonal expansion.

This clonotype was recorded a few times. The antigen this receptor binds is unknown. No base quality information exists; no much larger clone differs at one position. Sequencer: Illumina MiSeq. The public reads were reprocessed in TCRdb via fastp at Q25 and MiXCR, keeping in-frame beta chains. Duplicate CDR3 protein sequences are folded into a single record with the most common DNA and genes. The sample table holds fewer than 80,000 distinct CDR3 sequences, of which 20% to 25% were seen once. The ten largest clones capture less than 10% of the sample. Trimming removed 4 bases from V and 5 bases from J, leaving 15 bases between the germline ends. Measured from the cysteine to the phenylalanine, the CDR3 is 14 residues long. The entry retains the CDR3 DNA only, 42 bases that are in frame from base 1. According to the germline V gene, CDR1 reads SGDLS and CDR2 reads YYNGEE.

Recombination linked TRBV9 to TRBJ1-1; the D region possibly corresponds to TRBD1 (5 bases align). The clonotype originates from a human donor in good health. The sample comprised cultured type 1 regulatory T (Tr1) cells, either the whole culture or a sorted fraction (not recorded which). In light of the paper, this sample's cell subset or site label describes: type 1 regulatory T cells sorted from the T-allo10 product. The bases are TGTGCCAGCAGCCCGGGATACTACAGGACTGAAGCTTTCTTT. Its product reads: CASSPGYYRTEAFF.